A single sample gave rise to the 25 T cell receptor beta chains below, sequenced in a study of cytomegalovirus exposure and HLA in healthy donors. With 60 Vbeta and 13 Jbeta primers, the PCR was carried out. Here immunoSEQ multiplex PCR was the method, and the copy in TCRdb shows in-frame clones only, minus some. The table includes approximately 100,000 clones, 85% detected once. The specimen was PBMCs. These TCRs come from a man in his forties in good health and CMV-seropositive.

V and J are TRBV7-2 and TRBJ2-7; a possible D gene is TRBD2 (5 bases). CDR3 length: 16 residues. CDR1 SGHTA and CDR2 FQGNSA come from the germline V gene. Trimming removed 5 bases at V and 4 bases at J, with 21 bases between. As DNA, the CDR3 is TGTGCCAGCAGCCACCAACCCGGACTCCGGATGTACGAGCAGTACTTC. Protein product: CASSHQPGLRMYEQYF.

CDR3 sequence reads: CATSTTGQASNQPQHF. For the CDR3, the DNA is TGTGCCACCAGCACCACCGGACAGGCCAGCAATCAGCCCCAGCATTTT. The chain joins TRBV15 to TRBJ1-5; 7 nucleotides agree with TRBD1. The ends lost 4 bases at V and 1 base at J; junction bases unmatched: 7. This CDR3 is built from 16 residues. CDR1 is LNHNV and CDR2 is YYDKDF in the germline V gene (reference sequence).

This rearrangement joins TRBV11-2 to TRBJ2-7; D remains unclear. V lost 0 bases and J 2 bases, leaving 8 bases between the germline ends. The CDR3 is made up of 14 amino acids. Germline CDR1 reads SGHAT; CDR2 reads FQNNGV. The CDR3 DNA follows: TGTGCCAGCAGCTTAGATCGACGGGCCTACGAGCAGTACTTC. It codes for CASSLDRRAYEQYF.

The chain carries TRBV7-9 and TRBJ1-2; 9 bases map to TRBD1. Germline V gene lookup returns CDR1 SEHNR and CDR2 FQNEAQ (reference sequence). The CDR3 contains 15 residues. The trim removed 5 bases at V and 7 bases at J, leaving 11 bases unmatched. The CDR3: CASSHRDRDPSGYTF. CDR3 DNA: TGTGCCAGCAGCCACAGGGACAGGGATCCGAGTGGCTACACCTTC.

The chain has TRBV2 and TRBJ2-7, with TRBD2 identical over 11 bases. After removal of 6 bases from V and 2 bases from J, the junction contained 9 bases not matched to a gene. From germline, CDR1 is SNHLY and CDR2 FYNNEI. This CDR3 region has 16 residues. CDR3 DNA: TGTGCCAGCAGATCTTCACGGACTAGCGGGCCCTACGAGCAGTACTTC. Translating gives CASRSSRTSGPYEQYF.

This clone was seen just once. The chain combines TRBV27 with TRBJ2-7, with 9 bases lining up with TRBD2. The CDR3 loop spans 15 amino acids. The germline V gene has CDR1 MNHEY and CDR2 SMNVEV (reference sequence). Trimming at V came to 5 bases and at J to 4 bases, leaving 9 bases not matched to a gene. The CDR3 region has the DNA TGTGCCAGCAGTCCACTGCTAGCGGGAACTTACGAGCAGTACTTC. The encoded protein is CASSPLLAGTYEQYF.

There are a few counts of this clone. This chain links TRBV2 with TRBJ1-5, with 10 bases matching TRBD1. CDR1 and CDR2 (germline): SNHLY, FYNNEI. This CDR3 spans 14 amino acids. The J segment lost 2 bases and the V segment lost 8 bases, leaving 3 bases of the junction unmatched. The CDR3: CASGGTGGNQPQHF. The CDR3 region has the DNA TGTGCCAGCGGGGGGACAGGGGGCAATCAGCCCCAGCATTTT.

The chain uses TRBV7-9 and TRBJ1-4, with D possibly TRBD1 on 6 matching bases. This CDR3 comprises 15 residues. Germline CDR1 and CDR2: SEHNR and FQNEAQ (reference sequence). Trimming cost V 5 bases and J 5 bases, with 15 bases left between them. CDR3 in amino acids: CASSAPGQRNEKLFF. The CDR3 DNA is TGTGCCAGCAGCGCCCCGGGACAAAGAAATGAAAAACTGTTTTTT. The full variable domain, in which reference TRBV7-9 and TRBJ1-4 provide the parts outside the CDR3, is DTGVSQNPRHKITKRGQNVTFRCDPISEHNRLYWYRQTLGQGPEFLTYFQNEAQLEKSRLLSDRFSAERPKGSFSTLEIQRTEQGDSAMYLCASSAPGQRNEKLFFGSGTQLSVL.

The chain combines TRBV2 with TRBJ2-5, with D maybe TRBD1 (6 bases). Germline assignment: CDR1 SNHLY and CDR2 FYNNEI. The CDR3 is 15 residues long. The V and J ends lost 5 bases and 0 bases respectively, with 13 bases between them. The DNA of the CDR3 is TGTGCCAGCAGTAGTTGGGGGCGGTACCAAGAGACCCAGTACTTC. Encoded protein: CASSSWGRYQETQYF.

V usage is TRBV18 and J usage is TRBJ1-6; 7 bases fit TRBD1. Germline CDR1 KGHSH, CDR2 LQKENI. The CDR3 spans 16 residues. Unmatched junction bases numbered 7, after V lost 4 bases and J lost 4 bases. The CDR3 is CASSLTDRAYNSPLHF. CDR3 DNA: TGTGCCAGCTCACTAACAGACAGGGCATATAATTCACCCCTCCACTTT.

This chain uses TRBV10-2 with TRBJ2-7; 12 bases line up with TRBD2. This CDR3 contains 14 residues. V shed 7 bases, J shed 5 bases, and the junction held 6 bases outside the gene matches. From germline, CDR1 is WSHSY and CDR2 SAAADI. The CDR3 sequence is CASTRLAGVDEQYF. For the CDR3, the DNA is TGCGCCAGCACCAGACTAGCGGGGGTGGACGAGCAGTACTTC.

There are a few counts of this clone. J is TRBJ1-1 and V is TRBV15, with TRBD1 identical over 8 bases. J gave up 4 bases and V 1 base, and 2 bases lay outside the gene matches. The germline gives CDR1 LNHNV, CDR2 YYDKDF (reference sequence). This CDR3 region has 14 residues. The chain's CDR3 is CATSRADRGTEAFF. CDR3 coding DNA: TGTGCCACCAGCAGAGCTGACAGGGGCACTGAAGCTTTCTTT.

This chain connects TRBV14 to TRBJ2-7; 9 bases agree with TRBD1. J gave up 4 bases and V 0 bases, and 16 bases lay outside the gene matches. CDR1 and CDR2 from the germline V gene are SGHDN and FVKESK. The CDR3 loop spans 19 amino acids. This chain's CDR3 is CASSQEGAGDRESDYEQYF. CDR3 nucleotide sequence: TGTGCCAGCAGCCAAGAGGGAGCCGGGGACAGGGAATCTGATTACGAGCAGTACTTC.

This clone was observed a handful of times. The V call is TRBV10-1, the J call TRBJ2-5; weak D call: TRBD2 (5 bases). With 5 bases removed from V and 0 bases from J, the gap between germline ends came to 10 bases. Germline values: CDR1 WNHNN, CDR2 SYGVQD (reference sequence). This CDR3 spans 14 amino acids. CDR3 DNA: TGCGCCAGCAGTCCGGACTCATACCAAGAGACCCAGTACTTC. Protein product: CASSPDSYQETQYF.

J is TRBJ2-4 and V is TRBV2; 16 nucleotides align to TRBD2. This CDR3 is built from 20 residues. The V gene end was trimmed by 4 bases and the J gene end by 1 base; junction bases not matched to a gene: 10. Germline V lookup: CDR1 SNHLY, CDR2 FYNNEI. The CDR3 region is CASSAVSGTSGRGAKNIQYF. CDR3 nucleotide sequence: TGTGCCAGCAGTGCGGTCTCCGGGACTAGCGGGAGGGGGGCCAAAAACATTCAGTACTTC.

As DNA, the CDR3 is TGTGCCAGCAGCCCGGGGGGGCCCGGCGAGCAGTACTTC. Residues: CASSPGGPGEQYF. The chain carries TRBV11-3 and TRBJ2-5, with 8 bases aligning to TRBD2. The J call is doubtful: the DNA matches TRBJ2-7 better. The CDR3 has 13 amino acids. The germline gives CDR1 SGHNT, CDR2 YENEEA.

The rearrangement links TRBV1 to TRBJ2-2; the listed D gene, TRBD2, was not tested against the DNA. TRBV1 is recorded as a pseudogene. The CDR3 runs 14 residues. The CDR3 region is CTSRASESTGELFF. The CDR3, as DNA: TGCACCAGCAGGGCTAGCGAGTCCACCGGGGAGCTGTTTTTT.

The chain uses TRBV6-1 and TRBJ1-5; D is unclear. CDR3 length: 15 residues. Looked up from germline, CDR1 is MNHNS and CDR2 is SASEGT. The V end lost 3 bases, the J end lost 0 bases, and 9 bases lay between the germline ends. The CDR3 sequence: CASSDQKYSNQPQHF. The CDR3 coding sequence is TGTGCCAGCAGTGATCAGAAATATAGCAATCAGCCCCAGCATTTT.

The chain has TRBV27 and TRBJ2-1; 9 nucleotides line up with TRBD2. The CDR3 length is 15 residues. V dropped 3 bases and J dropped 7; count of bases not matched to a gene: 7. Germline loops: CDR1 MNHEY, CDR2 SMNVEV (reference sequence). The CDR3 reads CASSFRSGGVNEQFF. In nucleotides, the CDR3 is TGTGCCAGCAGTTTCCGTAGCGGGGGAGTAAATGAGCAGTTCTTC.

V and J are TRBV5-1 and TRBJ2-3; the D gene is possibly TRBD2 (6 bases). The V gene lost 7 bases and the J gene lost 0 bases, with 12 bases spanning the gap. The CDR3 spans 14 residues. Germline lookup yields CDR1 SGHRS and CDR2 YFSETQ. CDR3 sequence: CASCAGTSTDTQYF. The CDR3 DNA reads TGCGCCAGCTGCGCCGGGACTAGCACAGATACGCAGTATTTT.

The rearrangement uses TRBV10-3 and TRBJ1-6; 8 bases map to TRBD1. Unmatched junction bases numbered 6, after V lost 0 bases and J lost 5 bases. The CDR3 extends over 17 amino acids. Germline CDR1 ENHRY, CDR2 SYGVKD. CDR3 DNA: TGTGCCATCAGTGAGTCATCAGGGGGCGCGGATAATTCACCCCTCCACTTT. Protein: CAISESSGGADNSPLHF.

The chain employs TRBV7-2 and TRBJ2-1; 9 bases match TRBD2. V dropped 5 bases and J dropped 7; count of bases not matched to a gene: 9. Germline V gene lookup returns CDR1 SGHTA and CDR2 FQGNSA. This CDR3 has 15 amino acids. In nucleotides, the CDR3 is TGTGCCAGCAGCCCTCACGGCGGGGGGGTTAATGAGCAGTTCTTC. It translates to CASSPHGGGVNEQFF.

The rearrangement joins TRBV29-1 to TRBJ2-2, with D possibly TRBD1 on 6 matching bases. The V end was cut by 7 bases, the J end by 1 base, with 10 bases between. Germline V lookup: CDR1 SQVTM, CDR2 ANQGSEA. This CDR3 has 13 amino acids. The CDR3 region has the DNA TGCAGCGACAGGGTGAGGAACACCGGGGAGCTGTTTTTT. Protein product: CSDRVRNTGELFF.

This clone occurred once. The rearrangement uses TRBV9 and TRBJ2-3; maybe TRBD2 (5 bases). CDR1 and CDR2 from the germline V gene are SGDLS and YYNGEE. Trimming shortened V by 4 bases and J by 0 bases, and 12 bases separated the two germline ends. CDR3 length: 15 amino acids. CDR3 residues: CASSPLAGSTDTQYF. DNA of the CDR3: TGTGCCAGCAGCCCTCTCGCGGGCAGCACAGATACGCAGTATTTT.

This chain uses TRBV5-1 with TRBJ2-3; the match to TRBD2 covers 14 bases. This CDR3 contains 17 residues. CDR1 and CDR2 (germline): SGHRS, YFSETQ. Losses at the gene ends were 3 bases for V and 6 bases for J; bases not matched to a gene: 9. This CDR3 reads CASSYGLAGGVSDTQYF. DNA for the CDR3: TGCGCCAGCAGCTATGGACTAGCGGGGGGCGTTTCGGATACGCAGTATTTT.